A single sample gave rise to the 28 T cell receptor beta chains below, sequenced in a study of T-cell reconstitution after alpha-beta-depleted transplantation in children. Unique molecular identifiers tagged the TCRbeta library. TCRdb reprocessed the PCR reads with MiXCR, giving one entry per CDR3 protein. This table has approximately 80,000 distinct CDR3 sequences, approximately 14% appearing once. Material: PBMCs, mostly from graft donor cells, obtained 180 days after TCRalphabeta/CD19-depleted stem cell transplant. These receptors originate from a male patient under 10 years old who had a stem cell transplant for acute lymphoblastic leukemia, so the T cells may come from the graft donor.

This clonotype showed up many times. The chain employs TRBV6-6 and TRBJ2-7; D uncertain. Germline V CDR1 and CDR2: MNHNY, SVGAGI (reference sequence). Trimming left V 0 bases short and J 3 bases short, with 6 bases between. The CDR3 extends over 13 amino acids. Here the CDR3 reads CASSYSRGYEQYF. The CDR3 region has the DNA TGTGCCAGCAGTTACTCCAGAGGCTACGAGCAGTACTTC.

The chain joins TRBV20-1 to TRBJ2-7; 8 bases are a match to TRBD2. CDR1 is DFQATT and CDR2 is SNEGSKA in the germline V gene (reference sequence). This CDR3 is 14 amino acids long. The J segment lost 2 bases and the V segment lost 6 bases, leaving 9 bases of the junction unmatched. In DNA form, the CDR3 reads TGCAGTGCGTACGGACTAGCAGCCACCTACGAGCAGTACTTC. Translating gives CSAYGLAATYEQYF.

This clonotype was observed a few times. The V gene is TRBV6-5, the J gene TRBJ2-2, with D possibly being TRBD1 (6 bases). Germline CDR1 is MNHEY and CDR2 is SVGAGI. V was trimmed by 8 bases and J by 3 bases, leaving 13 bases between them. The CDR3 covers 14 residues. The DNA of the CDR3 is TGTGCCAGCCTCCAGGGGCCTTACACCGGGGAGCTGTTTTTT. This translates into CASLQGPYTGELFF.

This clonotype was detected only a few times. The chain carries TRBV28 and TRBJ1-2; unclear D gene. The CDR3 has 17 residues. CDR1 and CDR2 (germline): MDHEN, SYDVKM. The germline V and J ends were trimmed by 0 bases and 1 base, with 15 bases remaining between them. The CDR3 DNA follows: TGTGCCAGCAGTTTATGGGGGAGAGGGTATCATAACTATGGCTACACCTTC. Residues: CASSLWGRGYHNYGYTF.

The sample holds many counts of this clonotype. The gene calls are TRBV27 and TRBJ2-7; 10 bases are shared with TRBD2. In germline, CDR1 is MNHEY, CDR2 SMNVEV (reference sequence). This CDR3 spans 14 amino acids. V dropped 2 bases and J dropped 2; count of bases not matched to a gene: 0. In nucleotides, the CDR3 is TGTGCCAGCAGTTTAACTAGCGGGGCCTACGAGCAGTACTTC. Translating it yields CASSLTSGAYEQYF.

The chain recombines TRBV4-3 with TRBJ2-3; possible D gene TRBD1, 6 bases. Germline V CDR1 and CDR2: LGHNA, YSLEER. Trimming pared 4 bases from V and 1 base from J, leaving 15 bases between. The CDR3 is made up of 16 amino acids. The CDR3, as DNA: TGCGCCAGCAGCCCTCTAGGGGGATTACGCACAGATACGCAGTATTTT. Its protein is CASSPLGGLRTDTQYF.

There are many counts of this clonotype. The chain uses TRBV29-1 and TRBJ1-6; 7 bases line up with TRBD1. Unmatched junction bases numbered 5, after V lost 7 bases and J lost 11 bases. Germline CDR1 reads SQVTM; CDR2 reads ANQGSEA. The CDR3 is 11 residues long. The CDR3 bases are TGCAGCGGCGACAGGGTTACACCCCTCCACTTT. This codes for CSGDRVTPLHF.

The CDR3 loop is CASSPRRGAGETQYF. CDR3 bases: TGTGCCAGCAGCCCCAGAAGGGGGGCGGGGGAGACCCAGTACTTC. The V and J genes are TRBV7-2 and TRBJ2-5; D is tentatively TRBD1 or TRBD2 (6 bases each). CDR1 is SGHTA and CDR2 is FQGNSA in the germline V gene. The CDR3 covers 15 residues. V lost 5 bases, J lost 5 bases, and 18 bases lay in between.

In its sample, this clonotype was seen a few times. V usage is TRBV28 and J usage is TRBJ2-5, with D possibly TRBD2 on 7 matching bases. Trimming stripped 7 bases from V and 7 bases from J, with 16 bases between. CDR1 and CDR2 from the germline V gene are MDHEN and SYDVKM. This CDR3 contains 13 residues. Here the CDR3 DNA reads TGTGCCAGCACCATCGGGGGGCCTGGGACCCAGTACTTC. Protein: CASTIGGPGTQYF.

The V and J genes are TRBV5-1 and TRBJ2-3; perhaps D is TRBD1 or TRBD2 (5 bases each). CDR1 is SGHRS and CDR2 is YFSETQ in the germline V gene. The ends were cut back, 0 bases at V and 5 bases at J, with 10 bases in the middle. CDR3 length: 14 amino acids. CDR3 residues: CASSLVGELDTQYF. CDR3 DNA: TGCGCCAGCAGCTTGGTAGGGGAGCTAGATACGCAGTATTTT. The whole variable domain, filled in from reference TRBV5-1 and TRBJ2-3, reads KAGVTQTPRYLIKTRGQQVTLSCSPISGHRSVSWYQQTPGQGLQFLFEYFSETQRNKGNFPGRFSGRQFSNSRSEMNVSTLELGDSALYLCASSLVGELDTQYFGPGTRLTVL.

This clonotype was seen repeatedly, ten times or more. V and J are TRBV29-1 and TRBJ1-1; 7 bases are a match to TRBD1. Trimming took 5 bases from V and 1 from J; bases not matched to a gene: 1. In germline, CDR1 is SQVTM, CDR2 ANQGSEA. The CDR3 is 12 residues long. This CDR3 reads CSVTGANTEAFF. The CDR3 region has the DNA TGCAGCGTTACAGGGGCGAACACTGAAGCTTTCTTT.

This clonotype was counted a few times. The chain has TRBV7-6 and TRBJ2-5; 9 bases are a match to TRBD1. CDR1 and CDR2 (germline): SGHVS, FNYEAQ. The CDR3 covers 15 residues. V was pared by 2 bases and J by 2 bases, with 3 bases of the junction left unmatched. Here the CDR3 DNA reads TGTGCCAGCAGCTTAAGGGACAGGGCGCAAGAGACCCAGTACTTC. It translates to CASSLRDRAQETQYF.

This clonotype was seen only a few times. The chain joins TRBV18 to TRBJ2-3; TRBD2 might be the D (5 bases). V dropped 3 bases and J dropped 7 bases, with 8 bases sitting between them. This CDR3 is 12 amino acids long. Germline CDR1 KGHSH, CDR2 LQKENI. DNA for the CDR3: TGTGCCAGCTCACCGAGGGTTAATACGCAGTATTTT. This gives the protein CASSPRVNTQYF.

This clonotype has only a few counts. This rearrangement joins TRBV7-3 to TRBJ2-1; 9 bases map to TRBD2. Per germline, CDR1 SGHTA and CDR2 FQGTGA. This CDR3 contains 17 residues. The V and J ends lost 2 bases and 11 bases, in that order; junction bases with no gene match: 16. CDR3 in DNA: TGTGCCAGCAGCTTACAATGGACCGGGACTAGCTTAGGGAAGCAGTTCTTC. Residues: CASSLQWTGTSLGKQFF.

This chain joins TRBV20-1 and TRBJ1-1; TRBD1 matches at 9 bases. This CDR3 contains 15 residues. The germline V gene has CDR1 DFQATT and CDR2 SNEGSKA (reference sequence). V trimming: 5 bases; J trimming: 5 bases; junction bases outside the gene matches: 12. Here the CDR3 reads CSACRDRDQGTEAFF. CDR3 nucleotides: TGCAGTGCTTGCCGGGACAGGGATCAAGGTACTGAAGCTTTCTTT.

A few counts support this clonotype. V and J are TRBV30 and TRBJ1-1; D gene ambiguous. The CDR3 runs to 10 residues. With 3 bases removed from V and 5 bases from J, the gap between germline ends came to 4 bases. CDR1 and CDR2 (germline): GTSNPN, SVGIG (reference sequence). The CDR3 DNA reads TGTGCCTGGAGAAAGACTGAAGCTTTCTTT. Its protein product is CAWRKTEAFF.

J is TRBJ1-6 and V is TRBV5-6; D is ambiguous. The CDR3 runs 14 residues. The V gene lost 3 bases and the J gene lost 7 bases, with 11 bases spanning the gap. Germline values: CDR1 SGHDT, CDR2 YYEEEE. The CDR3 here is CASSSDIRNSPLHF. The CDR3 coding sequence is TGTGCCAGCAGCTCCGACATTAGGAATTCACCCCTCCACTTT.

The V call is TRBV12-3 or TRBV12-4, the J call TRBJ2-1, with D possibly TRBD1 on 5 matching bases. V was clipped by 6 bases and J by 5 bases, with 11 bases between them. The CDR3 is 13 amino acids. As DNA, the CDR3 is TGTGCCAGCAGGACGACAGAAAACAATGAGCAGTTCTTC. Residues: CASRTTENNEQFF.

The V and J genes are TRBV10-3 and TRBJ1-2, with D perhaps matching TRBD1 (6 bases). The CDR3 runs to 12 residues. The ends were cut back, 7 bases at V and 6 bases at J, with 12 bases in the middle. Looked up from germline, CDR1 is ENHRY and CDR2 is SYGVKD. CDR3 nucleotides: TGTGCCATCACCGGGGGCGATCATGGCTACACCTTC. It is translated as CAITGGDHGYTF.

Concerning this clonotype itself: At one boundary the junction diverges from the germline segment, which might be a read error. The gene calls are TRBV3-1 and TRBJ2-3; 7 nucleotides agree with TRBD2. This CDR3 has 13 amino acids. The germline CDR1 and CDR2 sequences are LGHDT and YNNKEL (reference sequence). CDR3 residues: CASSQDAGGGRDF. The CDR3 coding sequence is TGTGCCAGCAGCCAAGATGCAGGCGGGGGACGGGATTTT.

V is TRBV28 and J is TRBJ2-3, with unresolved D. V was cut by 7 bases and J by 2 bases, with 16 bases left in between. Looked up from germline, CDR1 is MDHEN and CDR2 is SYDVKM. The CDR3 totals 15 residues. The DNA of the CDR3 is TGTGCCAGCACGCGTGCAGGAAGGTTCACAGATACGCAGTATTTT. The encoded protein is CASTRAGRFTDTQYF.

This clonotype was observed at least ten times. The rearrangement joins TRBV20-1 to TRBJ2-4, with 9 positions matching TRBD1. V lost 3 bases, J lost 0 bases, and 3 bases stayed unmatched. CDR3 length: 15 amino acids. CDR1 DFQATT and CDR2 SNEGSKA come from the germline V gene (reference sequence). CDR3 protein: CSASRDRVAKNIQYF. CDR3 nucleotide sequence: TGCAGTGCTAGTCGGGACAGGGTAGCCAAAAACATTCAGTACTTC.

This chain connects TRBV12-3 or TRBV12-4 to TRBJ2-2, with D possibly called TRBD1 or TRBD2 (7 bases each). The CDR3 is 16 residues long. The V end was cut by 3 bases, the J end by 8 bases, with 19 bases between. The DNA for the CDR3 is TGTGCCAGCAGTTTGGGGGGGGTACAGGGGTCGGGGGAGCTGTTTTTT. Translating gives CASSLGGVQGSGELFF.

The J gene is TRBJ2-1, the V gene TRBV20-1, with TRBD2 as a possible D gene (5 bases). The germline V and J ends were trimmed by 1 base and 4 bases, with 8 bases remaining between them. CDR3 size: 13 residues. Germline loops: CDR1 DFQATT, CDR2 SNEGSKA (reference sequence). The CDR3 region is CSARGEGYNEQFF. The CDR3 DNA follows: TGCAGTGCTAGAGGTGAGGGTTACAATGAGCAGTTCTTC.

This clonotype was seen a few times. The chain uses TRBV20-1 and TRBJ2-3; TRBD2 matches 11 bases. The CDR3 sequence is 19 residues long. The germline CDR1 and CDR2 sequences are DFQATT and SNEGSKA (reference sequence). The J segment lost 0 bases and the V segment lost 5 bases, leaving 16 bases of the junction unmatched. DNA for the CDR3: TGCAGTGCTTTGCCAACTAGCGGGGGCGACCTCTTAAGCACAGATACGCAGTATTTT. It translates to CSALPTSGGDLLSTDTQYF.

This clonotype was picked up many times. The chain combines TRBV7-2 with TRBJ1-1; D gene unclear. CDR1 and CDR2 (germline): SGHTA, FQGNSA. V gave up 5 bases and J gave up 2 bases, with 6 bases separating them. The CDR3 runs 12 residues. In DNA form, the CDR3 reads TGTGCCAGCAGCGCACATAACACTGAAGCTTTCTTT. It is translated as CASSAHNTEAFF.

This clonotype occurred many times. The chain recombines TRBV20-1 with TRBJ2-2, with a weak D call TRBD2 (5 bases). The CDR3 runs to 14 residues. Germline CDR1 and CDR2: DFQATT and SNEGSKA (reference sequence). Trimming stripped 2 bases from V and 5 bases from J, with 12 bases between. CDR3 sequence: CSARKGGSTGELFF. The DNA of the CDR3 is TGCAGTGCTAGAAAGGGCGGGTCTACCGGGGAGCTGTTTTTT.

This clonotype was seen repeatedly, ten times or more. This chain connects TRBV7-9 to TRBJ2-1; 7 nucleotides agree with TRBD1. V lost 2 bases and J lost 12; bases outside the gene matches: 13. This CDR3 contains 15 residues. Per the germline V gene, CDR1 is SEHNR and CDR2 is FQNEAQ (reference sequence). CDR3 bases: TGTGCCAGCAGCTTAAGTAGTATACAGGGGATAGTGCAGTTCTTC. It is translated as CASSLSSIQGIVQFF.